The source of this T cell receptor (beta chain) is a study of identical twins. Findings of the study overall: Twins showed weaker excess sharing in their beta out-of-frame sequences. Instead of following the same donors, the conclusions were based on cross-sectional statistical analysis.

The CDR3 sequence is 15 residues long. The germline CDR1 and CDR2 sequences are SGHTA and FQGNSA. Trimming removed 2 bases at V and 1 base at J, with 8 bases between. For this clonotype: The target antigen is unknown.

It was template switching that added a universal primer site, and there were unique molecular identifiers on the cDNA. TCRdb passed the 5' RACE reads through MiXCR, listing each CDR3 protein once. The top ten hold around 7.1% of the sample, which has about 290,000 distinct CDR3 sequences, just under 9.5% seen once. This sample also belongs to another study, concerning yellow fever vaccine responses in identical twins. That study adds: A vaccine T cell response that seemed partly convergent and partly personalized was reported in twins.

The TCR was taken from a woman under 30 in good health. Sequenced material: CD8+ T cells sorted from blood. The chain combines TRBV7-2 with TRBJ2-2; no definite D call. CDR3 nucleotides: TGTGCCAGCAGCTTAAGGTCAGAGAACACCGGGGAGCTGTTTTTT. This encodes CASSLRSENTGELFF.